This TCR beta chain is drawn from a study of human T cells and chemical hapten exposure. At the level of the study: After 6 days, upper back 0.01% DPC patch tests were scored.

Study-wide results and caveats: DPC sensitization did not alter TCRs above 1 in 1000 frequency.

This clonotype was detected only a few times. Its antigen is still unknown. In the authors' methods: Between about 23,224 and 700,000 TCRs appeared in each sample, and the median stood at 95,638. MiXCR, run by TCRdb on the RACE reads, gives a single entry per CDR3 protein. For this entry, the V and J calls and clone size follow TCRdb and not the study's own pipeline. The sample shows 270,000 or so distinct CDR3 sequences, 7.5% to 9% of them seen only once. The time point: pre-sensitization, week 0. Sample treatment: therapeutic diphenylcyclopropenone sensitization with weekly scalp DPC. Every patch test was put on after a blood sample was taken. Sequenced material: whole blood, taken in connection with sensitization to the hapten diphenylcyclopropenone (DPC). This clonotype was obtained from a man younger than 35 with alopecia areata. Some clones in this sample may be carry-over from other donors' samples.

The CDR3 here is CASSLRTGIEKLFF. For the CDR3, the DNA is TGTGCCAGCAGCCTTCGGACAGGGATTGAAAAACTGTTTTTT. The V call is TRBV3-1, the J call TRBJ1-4; 8 nucleotides align to TRBD1. The length of the CDR3 is 14 residues. Germline CDR1 is LGHDT and CDR2 is YNNKEL (reference sequence). J gave up 7 bases and V 4 bases, and 5 bases lay outside the gene matches.